The rows below give T cell receptor beta chains drawn from one sample of a study of beta chain features in type 1 diabetes. Sequenced by immunoSEQ multiplex PCR; TCRdb stores in-frame clones only, minus some. Of about 930,000 clones in the sample, roughly 15% were seen once. Sequenced material: naive CD4+ T cells from blood. All receptors derive from a woman younger than 35 in good health. The CDR3 runs from the conserved cysteine through the conserved F or W.

j_gene | v_gene | CDR3aa
TRBJ2-1 | TRBV28 | CASSFLGGSGSSYNEQFF
TRBJ2-1 | TRBV28 | CATATSGRVRIF
TRBJ1-1 | TRBV20-1 | CSATAREAFF
TRBJ2-5 | TRBV7-2 | CASSARGDQETQYF
TRBJ2-1 | TRBV20-1 | CSAITRGEQFF
TRBJ2-7 | TRBV7-2 | CASSSSRGRPGEQYF
TRBJ1-3 | TRBV10-3 | CAITAPTKSGNTIYF
TRBJ1-2 | TRBV28 | CASSDPGRMLYGYTF
TRBJ1-4 | TRBV28 | CASSRQRNEKLFF
TRBJ2-1 | TRBV4-3 | CASSFQGVRSAYNEQFF
TRBJ2-6 | TRBV5-4 | CASSGGQGPGANVLTF
TRBJ2-2 | TRBV10-3 | CAISVRRLAGAGELFF
TRBJ2-3 | TRBV7-2 | CASSLVSTTSTDTQYF
TRBJ2-1 | TRBV28 | CASSLGTRGLYVEQFF
TRBJ1-5 | TRBV10-3 | CASRLTGLNQPQHF
TRBJ1-1 | TRBV7-9 | CASSPTWRLNTEAFF
TRBJ2-7 | TRBV6-5 | CASSYFGGISDEQYF
TRBJ1-2 | TRBV15 | CATSRGVQGAFSGYTF
TRBJ2-7 | TRBV4-3 | CASSQDRGLAGDEQYF
TRBJ2-2 | TRBV7-2 | CASSPDTGELFF
TRBJ1-5 | TRBV19 | CASSRDWTNNQPQHF
TRBJ1-4 | TRBV7-2 | CASSTRTGGIEKLFF
TRBJ2-7 | TRBV7-9 | CASSLEASGMWEQYF
TRBJ2-1 | TRBV7-9 | CASSLGLADRRDEQFF
TRBJ1-2 | TRBV11-2 | CASSLGAASNYGYTF
TRBJ2-4 | TRBV18 | CASSHTEYKNIQYF
TRBJ2-5 | TRBV5-1 | CASSLSGPQETQYF
TRBJ2-5 | TRBV27 | CASSLSLVRSETQYF
TRBJ2-2 | TRBV27 | CASSGGQSTGELFF
TRBJ2-3 | TRBV28 | CASSSPGGSTDTQYF
TRBJ2-1 | TRBV19 | CASRPDRSSNEQFF
TRBJ2-1 | TRBV28 | CASSFRGTRPYNEQFF
TRBJ2-5 | TRBV5-1 | CASALTGTPFGETQYF
TRBJ2-7 | TRBV7-9 | CASSKGTSGSGYEQYF
TRBJ2-7 | TRBV28 | CASSLVGGGYEQYF
TRBJ1-4 | TRBV28 | CASSPGQWEKLFF
TRBJ2-7 | TRBV29-1 | CSVEEWTGGEQYF
TRBJ1-4 | TRBV4-3 | CASSLELLQDRALKLFF
TRBJ1-1 | TRBV6-5 | CASSYLASNTEAFF
TRBJ2-7 | TRBV5-1 | CASSIQGLIDEQYF
TRBJ2-3 | TRBV7-9 | CASSHNGYTQYF
TRBJ2-1 | TRBV5-4 | CASSPGLAGPYNEQFF
TRBJ2-7 | TRBV7-9 | CASMKGTDSEQYF
TRBJ2-7 | TRBV10-3 | CAISEGTGNYYEQYF
TRBJ1-5 | TRBV19 | CASSNTGHGNQPQHF
TRBJ2-3 | TRBV5-1 | CASGLLGAQDTQYF
TRBJ1-2 | TRBV10-3 | CAISTQTGNGYTF
TRBJ1-1 | TRBV11-1 | CASSLRPYNTEAFF
TRBJ2-3 | TRBV7-9 | CASSLPVTDTQYF
TRBJ2-5 | TRBV11-2 | CASSLEGRGPQETQYF
TRBJ2-1 | TRBV28 | CASSHQWYEQFF
TRBJ2-7 | TRBV6-5 | CASSSLAGVAYEQYF
TRBJ2-1 | TRBV5-1 | CASSFWLADYNEQFF